This T cell receptor beta chain appears in the sequencing data of a study of CD8+CD57+ T cells in acquired aplastic anemia. Study information: The study obtained an average of roughly 3 ug of DNA from sorted CD4+ and CD8+ cells. Study outcomes and limitations: Researchers report that twenty-nine CD8+ CDR3 sequences appeared in both patients and controls.

Patients included in sequencing had previously demonstrated CD8+CD57+ cell expansion by flow cytometry. Patients uniformly had severe acquired aplastic anemia. The sample holds many counts of this clonotype. Antigen specificity is unknown. Genomic DNA provided the template from which TCR beta VDJ and CDR3 profiles were obtained. A single record per CDR3 protein comes from TCRdb applying MiXCR to the reads. The sample carries about 120,000 distinct CDR3 sequences, about 43% recorded once. CDR1 is MNHNS and CDR2 is SASEGT in the germline V gene. The CDR3 covers 13 residues. With V trimmed by 5 bases and J by 7 bases, 4 bases remained unmatched.

This TCR was recovered from a human donor with aplastic anemia. This sequence joins TRBV6-1 and TRBJ2-2, with 7 positions matching TRBD2. The specimen was sorted CD4+, CD8+, or CD8+CD57+ T cells (not recorded which) from PBMCs. The CDR3 region has the DNA TGTGCCAGCAGTCCCTGGACTAGCGGGGAGCTGTTTTTT. Translated, it gives CASSPWTSGELFF.